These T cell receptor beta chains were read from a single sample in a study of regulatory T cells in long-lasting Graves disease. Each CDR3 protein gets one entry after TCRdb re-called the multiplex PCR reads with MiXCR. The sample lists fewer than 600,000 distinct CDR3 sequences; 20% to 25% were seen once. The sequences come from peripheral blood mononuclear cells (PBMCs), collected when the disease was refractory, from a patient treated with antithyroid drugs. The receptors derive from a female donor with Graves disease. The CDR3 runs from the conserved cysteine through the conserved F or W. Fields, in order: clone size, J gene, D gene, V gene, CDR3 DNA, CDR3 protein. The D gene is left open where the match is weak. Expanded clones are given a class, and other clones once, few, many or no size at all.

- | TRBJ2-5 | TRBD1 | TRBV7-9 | TGTGCTCGTCCCGGGACAGGACAGTACTTC | CARPGTGQYF
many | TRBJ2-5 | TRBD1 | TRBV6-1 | TGTGCCAGCTCCCAGGGACAGGGGGCACAAGAGACCCAGTACTTC | CASSQGQGAQETQYF
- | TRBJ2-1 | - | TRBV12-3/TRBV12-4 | TGTGCCAGCAGTTTCAGCGTGTGGGGCCCCTACAATGAGCAGTTCTTC | CASSFSVWGPYNEQFF
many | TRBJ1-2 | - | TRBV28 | TGTGCCAGCAGTTTAGAAAGTCAGGGCACGATCGGTGGCTACACCTTC | CASSLESQGTIGGYTF
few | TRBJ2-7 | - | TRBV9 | TGTGCCAGCAGCATAGGAGGAACGGGAGCGGTCTACGAGCAGTACTTC | CASSIGGTGAVYEQYF
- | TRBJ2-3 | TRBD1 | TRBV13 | TGTGCCAGCAGCTTGGCAGGGGGTTCGTCTACGCAGTATTTT | CASSLAGGSSTQYF
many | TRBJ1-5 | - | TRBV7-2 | TGTGCCAGCAGCTTAGGTTTCAGCCTCAATCAGCCCCAGCATTTT | CASSLGFSLNQPQHF
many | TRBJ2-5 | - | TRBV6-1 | TGTGCCAGCAGTACCAATTCGGAGACCCAGTACTTC | CASSTNSETQYF
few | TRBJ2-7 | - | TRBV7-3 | TGTGCCAGCAGCTTACGCGGGACGCTCGAGCAGTACTTC | CASSLRGTLEQYF
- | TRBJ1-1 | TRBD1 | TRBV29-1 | TGCAGCGTTGTAGACAGGGGGGTGACAGAGTTTTTGGAGCAAGCTTTCTTT | CSVVDRGVTEFLEQAFF
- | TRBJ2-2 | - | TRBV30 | TGTGCCTTGGAGGGGATGGGGACTCCGAACACCGGGGAGCTGTTTTTT | CALEGMGTPNTGELFF
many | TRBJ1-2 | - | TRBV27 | TGTGCCAGCATGGGGTATAACTATGGCTACACCTTC | CASMGYNYGYTF
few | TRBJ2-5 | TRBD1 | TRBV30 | TGTGCCTGGAGTCGAGGACAGGGGGCAGAGACCCAGTACTTC | CAWSRGQGAETQYF
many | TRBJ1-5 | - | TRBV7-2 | TGTGCCAGCAGCTTCCGGTGGGCAAGCAATCAGCCCCAGCATTTT | CASSFRWASNQPQHF
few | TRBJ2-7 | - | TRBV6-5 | TGTGCCAGCAGTTACCCTGGCGCCTCCTACGAGCAGTGCTTC | CASSYPGASYEQCF
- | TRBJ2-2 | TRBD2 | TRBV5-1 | TGCGCCAGCAGCCCGCTGGGTCTAGCGGGAGGCCCTTTCTCGAACACCGGGGAGCTGTTTTTT | CASSPLGLAGGPFSNTGELFF
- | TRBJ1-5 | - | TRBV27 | TGTGCCAGCAGCTTGGACGGCATGGACTATAGCAATCAGCCCCAGCATTTT | CASSLDGMDYSNQPQHF
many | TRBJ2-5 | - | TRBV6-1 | TGTGCCAGCAGTGCGACAGGTCGGGAAGAGACCCAGTACTTC | CASSATGREETQYF
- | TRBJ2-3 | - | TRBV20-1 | TGCAGTGCATTCAGGGGCATTGATACGCAGTATTTT | CSAFRGIDTQYF
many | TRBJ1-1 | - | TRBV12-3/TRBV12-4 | TGTGCCAGCAACATGGGACTTGCGAACACTGAAGCTTTCTTT | CASNMGLANTEAFF
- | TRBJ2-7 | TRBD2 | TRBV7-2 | TGTGCCAGCAGCTTAGAGAGTGGTAGCGGGTTCGAGCAGTACTTC | CASSLESGSGFEQYF
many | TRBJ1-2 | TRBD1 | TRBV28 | TGTGCCAGCAGTCCAGGACAGGGGCCTAGAGGCTACACCTTC | CASSPGQGPRGYTF
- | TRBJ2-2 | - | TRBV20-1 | TGCAGTGCTACAGGGGTGGCCGGGGAGCTGTTTTTT | CSATGVAGELFF
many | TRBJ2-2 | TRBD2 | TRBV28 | TGTGCCAGTGTCCGGGGGACTAGCGGATACACCGGGGAGCTGTTTTTT | CASVRGTSGYTGELFF
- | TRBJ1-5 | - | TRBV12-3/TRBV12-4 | TGTGCCAGCAGCCCGATACTGGGGGATCAGGGGCAATGGAAGTCCCAGCATTTT | CASSPILGDQGQWKSQHF
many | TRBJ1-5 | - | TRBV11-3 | TGTGCCAGCAGCTACTCGGGTTACCATACGCCCCAGCATTTT | CASSYSGYHTPQHF
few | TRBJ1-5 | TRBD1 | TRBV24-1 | TGTGCCACCAGTGACTCTGACAGGGGTTGGAATCAGCCCCAGCATTTT | CATSDSDRGWNQPQHF
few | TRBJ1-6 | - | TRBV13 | TGTGCCAGCAGCTCCACGGGGGGATCCTATAATTCACCCCTCCACTTT | CASSSTGGSYNSPLHF
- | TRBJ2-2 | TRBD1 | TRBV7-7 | TGTGCTAGCAGCCCGGGACAGGGTAACGGGGAGCTGTTTTTT | CASSPGQGNGELFF
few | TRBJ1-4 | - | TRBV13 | TGTGCCAGCAGCATAGGACGTACCGAAAAACTGTTTTTT | CASSIGRTEKLFF
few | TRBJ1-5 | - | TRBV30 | TGTGCCTGGAGTGGCCCGGGACACGGGCTGACCCAGCATTTT | CAWSGPGHGLTQHF